The rows below give T cell receptor beta chains drawn from one sample of a study of shared clonotypes between healthy human individuals. Assay: immunoSEQ multiplex PCR; the TCRdb copy retains only in-frame clones and omits some. There are 950,000 to 1,100,000 clones in the sample; around 74% occur only once, and approximately 1.3% lies in the top ten. The sample was memory CD4+ T cells sorted from blood. Source of these receptors: a man aged 18 to 30 in good health. Each CDR3 is given with its conserved first and last residue. The order of the fields is V gene, clone size, CDR3 length, J gene, D gene, CDR3 protein, CDR3 DNA. D genes are given only for firm matches. A row's size may be missing; if present it is once, few, many or a size class.

V gene: TRBV6-8; clone size: NA; CDR3 length: 22; J gene: TRBJ1-6; D gene: TRBD1; CDR3 protein: CARWDRSVQGGPFSSYNSPLHF; CDR3 DNA: TGTGCCAGATGGGACAGAAGTGTCCAAGGAGGGCCGTTCAGCTCCTATAATTCACCCCTCCACTTT
V gene: TRBV6-5; clone size: NA; CDR3 length: 14; J gene: TRBJ1-1; D gene: NA; CDR3 protein: CASRETVPSSEAFF; CDR3 DNA: TGTGCCAGCAGAGAGACAGTCCCCAGTTCTGAAGCTTTCTTT
V gene: TRBV11-2; clone size: once; CDR3 length: 16; J gene: TRBJ2-7; D gene: TRBD1; CDR3 protein: CASSSRNRDRVHEQYF; CDR3 DNA: TGTGCCAGCAGCTCCCGTAATCGGGACAGGGTCCACGAGCAGTACTTC
V gene: TRBV2; clone size: NA; CDR3 length: 17; J gene: TRBJ2-7; D gene: TRBD1; CDR3 protein: CASLSLFSGTVLNEQYF; CDR3 DNA: TGTGCCAGCCTGTCGCTCTTTTCCGGGACAGTCTTGAACGAGCAGTACTTC
V gene: TRBV19; clone size: NA; CDR3 length: 14; J gene: TRBJ2-7; D gene: NA; CDR3 protein: CASSHGTKQNEQYF; CDR3 DNA: TGTGCCAGTAGTCACGGGACAAAGCAAAACGAGCAGTACTTC
V gene: TRBV6-1; clone size: NA; CDR3 length: 14; J gene: TRBJ2-3; D gene: NA; CDR3 protein: CASSSTRAGDTQYF; CDR3 DNA: TGTGCCAGCAGTTCGACTAGAGCTGGAGATACGCAGTATTTT
V gene: TRBV6-1; clone size: few; CDR3 length: 14; J gene: TRBJ2-7; D gene: TRBD2; CDR3 protein: CASSAGLAGVQQYF; CDR3 DNA: TGTGCCAGCAGTGCCGGACTAGCGGGAGTTCAGCAGTACTTC
V gene: TRBV10-2; clone size: NA; CDR3 length: 12; J gene: TRBJ1-2; D gene: NA; CDR3 protein: CASNQGGGGYTF; CDR3 DNA: TGCGCCAGTAACCAGGGAGGCGGTGGCTACACCTTC
V gene: TRBV11-1; clone size: few; CDR3 length: 14; J gene: TRBJ2-1; D gene: TRBD1; CDR3 protein: CASSSDRGGNEQFF; CDR3 DNA: TGTGCCAGCAGCTCAGACAGGGGGGGGAATGAGCAGTTCTTC
V gene: TRBV5-1; clone size: few; CDR3 length: 14; J gene: TRBJ1-1; D gene: TRBD1; CDR3 protein: CASSPGTGDGVAFF; CDR3 DNA: TGCGCCAGCAGCCCAGGGACAGGGGATGGTGTAGCTTTCTTT
V gene: TRBV7-2; clone size: once; CDR3 length: 13; J gene: TRBJ2-2; D gene: TRBD1; CDR3 protein: CASSTRQGKWLFF; CDR3 DNA: TGTGCCAGCAGCACCCGACAGGGGAAGTGGCTGTTTTTT
V gene: TRBV5-1; clone size: once; CDR3 length: 13; J gene: TRBJ2-5; D gene: NA; CDR3 protein: CASSGHIQETQYF; CDR3 DNA: TGCGCCAGCAGTGGGCACATCCAAGAGACCCAGTACTTC
V gene: TRBV2; clone size: NA; CDR3 length: 16; J gene: TRBJ2-1; D gene: TRBD2; CDR3 protein: CASSEVGGGRYNGQFF; CDR3 DNA: TGTGCCAGCAGTGAAGTCGGGGGGGGCCGCTACAATGGGCAGTTCTTC
V gene: TRBV5-6; clone size: NA; CDR3 length: 12; J gene: TRBJ2-1; D gene: NA; CDR3 protein: CASSDRLREQFF; CDR3 DNA: TGTGCCAGCAGCGACAGGCTCCGTGAGCAGTTCTTC
V gene: TRBV6-5; clone size: NA; CDR3 length: 14; J gene: TRBJ2-4; D gene: NA; CDR3 protein: CASSSNLAKNIQYF; CDR3 DNA: TGTGCCAGCAGTTCCAATTTAGCCAAAAACATTCAGTACTTC
V gene: TRBV28; clone size: NA; CDR3 length: 15; J gene: TRBJ2-3; D gene: TRBD1; CDR3 protein: CASSPLDRGTDTQYF; CDR3 DNA: TGTGCCAGCAGTCCACTCGACAGGGGCACAGATACGCAGTATTTT
V gene: TRBV20-1; clone size: NA; CDR3 length: 11; J gene: TRBJ1-1; D gene: NA; CDR3 protein: CSARMNTEAFF; CDR3 DNA: TGCAGTGCTAGGATGAACACTGAAGCTTTCTTT
V gene: TRBV2; clone size: NA; CDR3 length: 18; J gene: TRBJ1-3; D gene: NA; CDR3 protein: CASTFIKGGSSSGNTIYF; CDR3 DNA: TGTGCCAGCACCTTCATTAAGGGGGGGTCTTCCTCTGGAAACACCATATATTTT
V gene: TRBV19; clone size: NA; CDR3 length: 14; J gene: TRBJ2-3; D gene: NA; CDR3 protein: CASSPSWGTDTQYF; CDR3 DNA: TGTGCCAGTAGTCCCTCGTGGGGGACAGATACGCAGTATTTT
V gene: TRBV5-4; clone size: NA; CDR3 length: 15; J gene: TRBJ1-4; D gene: NA; CDR3 protein: CASSLGGAGGEKLFF; CDR3 DNA: TGTGCCAGCAGCTTAGGGGGGGCCGGGGGCGAAAAACTGTTTTTT
V gene: TRBV28; clone size: NA; CDR3 length: 15; J gene: TRBJ1-1; D gene: NA; CDR3 protein: CASSLWNGENTEAFF; CDR3 DNA: TGTGCCAGCAGTTTATGGAACGGGGAGAACACTGAAGCTTTCTTT
V gene: TRBV30; clone size: NA; CDR3 length: 15; J gene: TRBJ2-2; D gene: TRBD2; CDR3 protein: CAWLGLAGSTGELFF; CDR3 DNA: TGTGCCTGGTTAGGACTAGCGGGATCCACCGGGGAGCTGTTTTTT
V gene: TRBV28; clone size: NA; CDR3 length: 15; J gene: TRBJ2-3; D gene: TRBD2; CDR3 protein: CASRSSGGGTDTQYF; CDR3 DNA: TGTGCCAGCAGGAGCAGCGGGGGGGGCACAGATACGCAGTATTTT
V gene: TRBV10-3; clone size: NA; CDR3 length: 15; J gene: TRBJ2-1; D gene: NA; CDR3 protein: CAISESGRQLNEQFF; CDR3 DNA: TGTGCCATCAGTGAGTCGGGCCGACAACTCAATGAGCAGTTCTTC
V gene: TRBV15; clone size: few; CDR3 length: 12; J gene: TRBJ2-5; D gene: NA; CDR3 protein: CATSRDIETQYF; CDR3 DNA: TGTGCCACCAGCAGAGATATAGAGACCCAGTACTTC
V gene: TRBV15; clone size: NA; CDR3 length: 15; J gene: TRBJ1-4; D gene: NA; CDR3 protein: CATSREGLAEEKLFF; CDR3 DNA: TGTGCCACCAGCAGAGAAGGCCTTGCGGAAGAAAAACTGTTTTTT
V gene: TRBV7-9; clone size: once; CDR3 length: 15; J gene: TRBJ1-3; D gene: NA; CDR3 protein: CASSSTGTILDTIYF; CDR3 DNA: TGTGCCAGCAGCTCCACCGGGACAATTTTAGACACCATATATTTT
V gene: TRBV30; clone size: once; CDR3 length: 13; J gene: TRBJ1-6; D gene: NA; CDR3 protein: CAWSGGGNSPLHF; CDR3 DNA: TGTGCCTGGAGTGGCGGGGGTAATTCACCCCTCCACTTT
V gene: TRBV9; clone size: NA; CDR3 length: 15; J gene: TRBJ2-7; D gene: TRBD2; CDR3 protein: CASGVDWRGAYEQYF; CDR3 DNA: TGTGCCAGCGGCGTAGATTGGCGGGGGGCCTACGAGCAGTACTTC
V gene: TRBV5-4; clone size: few; CDR3 length: 15; J gene: TRBJ1-6; D gene: NA; CDR3 protein: CASSFSPGPTSPLHF; CDR3 DNA: TGTGCCAGCAGCTTCTCCCCGGGACCGACATCACCCCTCCACTTT
V gene: TRBV5-1; clone size: NA; CDR3 length: 12; J gene: TRBJ2-3; D gene: NA; CDR3 protein: CASSLSTDTQYF; CDR3 DNA: TGCGCCAGCAGCTTGAGTACAGATACGCAGTATTTT
V gene: TRBV2; clone size: NA; CDR3 length: 15; J gene: TRBJ2-1; D gene: TRBD2; CDR3 protein: CASSEGSSGSSEQFF; CDR3 DNA: TGTGCCAGCAGTGAAGGGTCTAGCGGGAGTAGTGAGCAGTTCTTC
V gene: TRBV5-6; clone size: NA; CDR3 length: 14; J gene: TRBJ1-2; D gene: NA; CDR3 protein: CASSLEDGLWGYTF; CDR3 DNA: TGTGCCAGCAGCTTGGAGGACGGGCTTTGGGGCTACACCTTC
V gene: TRBV11-2; clone size: once; CDR3 length: 15; J gene: TRBJ2-7; D gene: NA; CDR3 protein: CASSLAGKGFYEQYF; CDR3 DNA: TGTGCCAGCAGCTTAGCGGGGAAGGGGTTTTACGAGCAGTACTTC
V gene: TRBV2; clone size: once; CDR3 length: 13; J gene: TRBJ1-5; D gene: NA; CDR3 protein: CASTTGFAQPQHF; CDR3 DNA: TGTGCCAGTACTACAGGGTTCGCTCAGCCCCAGCATTTT
V gene: TRBV19; clone size: NA; CDR3 length: 15; J gene: TRBJ1-4; D gene: NA; CDR3 protein: CASSKGVGTNEKLFF; CDR3 DNA: TGTGCCAGTAGTAAAGGGGTTGGTACTAATGAAAAACTGTTTTTT